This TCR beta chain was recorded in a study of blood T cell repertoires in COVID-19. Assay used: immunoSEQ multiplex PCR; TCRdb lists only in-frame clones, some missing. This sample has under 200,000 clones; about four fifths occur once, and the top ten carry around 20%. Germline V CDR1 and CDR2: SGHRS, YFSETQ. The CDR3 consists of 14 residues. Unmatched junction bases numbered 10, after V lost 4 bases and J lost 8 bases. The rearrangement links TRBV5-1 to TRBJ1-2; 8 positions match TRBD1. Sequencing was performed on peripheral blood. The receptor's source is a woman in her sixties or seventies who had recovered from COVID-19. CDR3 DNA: TGCGCCAGCAGCACAATACAGGGGGGAAGGGGCTACACCTTC. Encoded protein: CASSTIQGGRGYTF.